This T cell receptor beta chain was recovered during a study of metastatic and nonmetastatic thyroid tumors. All patients reached thyroid surgery having received no treatment beforehand. With MiXCR, TCRdb called clones anew from the PCR reads. The data show around 22,000 clones, with 35% to 45% seen just once and 22% held by the top ten. V lost 1 base and J lost 4; bases outside the gene matches: 4. This CDR3 spans 16 amino acids. What was sequenced was blood. This clonotype originated in a male donor with papillary thyroid cancer or a benign thyroid nodule (not recorded which). Some clones in this sample may be carry-over from other donors' samples. V usage is TRBV12-3 or TRBV12-4 and J usage is TRBJ2-7; 13 bases are a match to TRBD2. The CDR3 region has the DNA TGTGCCAGCAGTTTAGGACTAGCGGGAGGAAAATACGAGCAGTACTTC. Translation gives CASSLGLAGGKYEQYF.